This TCR beta chain emerged from a study of blood T cell repertoires in COVID-19. V gave up 0 bases and J gave up 6 bases; unmatched junction bases: 5. CDR3 length equals 16 residues. Germline assignment: CDR1 SGHRS and CDR2 YFSETQ. Authors' data handling: Reference gene primer amplification in the assay estimated nucleated cell counts. The repertoire was sequenced with immunoSEQ multiplex PCR; TCRdb's copy has only in-frame clones and lacks some. V and J calls and clone size are those listed in that table; D and trimming were worked out from the DNA. This repertoire shows approximately 300,000 clones, approximately 86% found once; its top ten account for approximately 2.4%. Two negative PCRs, clearance, or symptom resolution had been documented for recovered Cohort 3 donors.

Sequenced sample: PBMCs or T cells enriched from blood (not recorded which). This receptor was taken from a woman aged 18-30 years who had recovered from COVID-19. The chain combines TRBV5-1 with TRBJ1-4; 10 nucleotides match TRBD1. The CDR3 here is CASSLAPGQGYEKLFF. The CDR3 DNA is TGCGCCAGCAGCTTGGCCCCGGGACAGGGGTATGAAAAACTGTTTTTT.